Given below is one T cell receptor beta chain in context. Antigen unknown. These data belong to a study of T cell responses to AZD1222 COVID-19 vaccine. Data came from immunoSEQ multiplex PCR; TCRdb stores just in-frame clones and leaves some out. Of tens of thousands of clones in the sample, roughly 89% are singletons; the top ten hold over 2%. With 1 base removed from V and 6 bases from J, the gap between germline ends came to 15 bases. The CDR3 extends over 15 amino acids. CDR1 is LNHDA and CDR2 is SQIVND in the germline V gene (reference sequence). Study-wide findings and caveats: The reported proportion of spike-specific TCRs targeting unmutated variant regions was nearly half.

The specimen was peripheral blood, collected on day 0 of AZD1222 vaccination. The sequence derives from an adult in good health. The rearrangement uses TRBV19 and TRBJ1-2; unclear D gene. The CDR3 loop is CASSIALGEGNGYTF. CDR3 nucleotides: TGTGCCAGTAGTATAGCCTTGGGTGAGGGAAATGGCTACACCTTC.